A single T cell receptor (beta chain) is shown here with its context. The antigen this receptor binds is unknown. No base-level quality is on record; no much larger clone is a single base apart. The trial excluded patients who had a history of autoimmune disease or who were on systemic immunosuppression. In every dose cohort, peripheral blood was drawn for TCR sequencing at baseline, cycle 4 day 1, and cycle 7 day 1. The samples were drawn from a first-in-human, open-label, multicenter phase I dose-escalation trial of ivuxolimab. Adults with locally advanced or metastatic melanoma, renal cell, hepatocellular, or head and neck squamous cell carcinoma were enrolled in the trial. Before TCR sequencing, CD4+ T cells and CD8+ T cells were sorted from peripheral blood as separate populations. The sample is drawn from a study of OX40 agonist ivuxolimab in advanced cancers. With regard to the full study: The costimulatory receptor OX40 (CD134) was targeted by ivuxolimab, a fully human IgG2 agonistic monoclonal antibody. Among the approximately 54 dose-escalation patients, 19 had hepatocellular carcinoma, around 15 melanoma, 9 renal cell carcinoma and 9 head and neck cancer. Peripheral TCRbeta sequencing was intended to test whether TCR sequence diversity was altered and clonal T-cell expansion was caused by ivuxolimab. Prior anti-PD-1, anti-PD-L1 or anti-CTLA-4 therapy was permitted, and approximately 42% of dose-escalation patients had received checkpoint inhibitors. Partial responses were achieved by three dose-escalation patients, of whom one had hepatocellular carcinoma and two had cutaneous melanoma. Intravenous ivuxolimab was administered to patients every 2 weeks at six dose levels: 0.01, 0.1, 0.3, 1.5, 3 and 10 mg/kg. The paper covers the monotherapy dose-escalation part of the phase I ivuxolimab trial, which included N of about 50 patients. In the dose-escalation cohort, around four fifths of patients were male, and the mean age was roughly 60 years with a range of roughly 23 to 79.

Paper-wide results and their limitations: The antigen specificity of the peripheral T cells that underwent clonal expansion was not determined. Low levels of normalized T-cell clonal expansion were also seen in some patients who did not respond. After ivuxolimab, expanded clones were on average more numerous among CD8+ T cells than among CD4+ T cells. At doses of 0.1 to 3.0 mg/kg, clonal expansion of both CD4+ and CD8+ T cells in blood was seen between baseline and week 6. In the 0.1-3.0 mg/kg groups, partial responders had among the lowest normalized peripheral clonal expansion, particularly in CD8+ T cells.

For sequencing of the TCRbeta CDR3 region, genomic DNA was extracted from the sorted cells. The immunoSEQ Assay was used to sequence the TCRbeta CDR3 regions. The clones in this table, taken by TCRdb from immuneACCESS, are in-frame only. Not every clone is retained; where verified, under half of the shortfall comes from an unresolved V gene, and the cause of the rest is unknown. The sample includes 75,000 to 80,000 clones, with 87% observed a single time. The ten top clones hold 6.2% of the sample. In the germline V gene, CDR1 corresponds to SGHTA and CDR2 to FQGNSA. From the cysteine through the phenylalanine, the CDR3 covers 16 amino acids. Kept here is only the CDR3 DNA, which spans 48 bases and is read in frame from base 1. From V the trimming removes 1 base and from J it removes 2 bases, while the gene matches leave 4 bases of the junction unaccounted for.

The TCR originated in an adult with an advanced solid tumor such as melanoma, head and neck, liver or kidney cancer. The material sequenced was CD4+ or CD8+ T cells sorted from blood, taken in a trial of the OX40 agonist ivuxolimab. The rearranged chain carries TRBV7-2 and TRBJ1-5, with TRBD1 matching 8 junction bases. CDR3 sequence: CASSLVRGQGNQPQHF. Read as DNA, the sequence is TGTGCCAGCAGCTTAGTCAGGGGGCAAGGCAATCAGCCCCAGCATTTT. Extended through the reference TRBV7-2 and TRBJ1-5 proteins, this CDR3 yields the full variable domain: GAGVSQSPSNKVTEKGKDVELRCDPISGHTALYWYRQSLGQGLEFLIYFQGNSAPDKSGLPSDRFSAERTGGSVSTLTIQRTQQEDSAVYLCASSLVRGQGNQPQHFGDGTRLSIL.